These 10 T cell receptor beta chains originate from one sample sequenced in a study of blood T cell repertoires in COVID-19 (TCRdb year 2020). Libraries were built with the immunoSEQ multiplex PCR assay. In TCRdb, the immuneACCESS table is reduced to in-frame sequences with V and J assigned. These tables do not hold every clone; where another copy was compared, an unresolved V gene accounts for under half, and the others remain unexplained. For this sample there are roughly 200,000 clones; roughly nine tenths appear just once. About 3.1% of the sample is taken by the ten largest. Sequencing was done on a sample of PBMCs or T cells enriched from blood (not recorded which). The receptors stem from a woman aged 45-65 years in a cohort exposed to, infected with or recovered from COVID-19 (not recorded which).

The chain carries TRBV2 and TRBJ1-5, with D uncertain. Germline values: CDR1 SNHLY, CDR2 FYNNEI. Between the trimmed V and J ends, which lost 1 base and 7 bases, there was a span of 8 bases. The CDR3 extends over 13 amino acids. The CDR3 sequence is CASSEDVEQPQHF. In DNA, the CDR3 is TGTGCCAGCAGTGAAGATGTTGAGCAGCCCCAGCATTTT.

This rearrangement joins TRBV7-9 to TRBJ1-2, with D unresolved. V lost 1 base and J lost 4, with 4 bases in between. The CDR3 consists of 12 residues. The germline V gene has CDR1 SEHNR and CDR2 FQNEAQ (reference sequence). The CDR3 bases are TGTGCCAGCAGCTTAGAGAGCTATGGCTACACCTTC. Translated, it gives CASSLESYGYTF.

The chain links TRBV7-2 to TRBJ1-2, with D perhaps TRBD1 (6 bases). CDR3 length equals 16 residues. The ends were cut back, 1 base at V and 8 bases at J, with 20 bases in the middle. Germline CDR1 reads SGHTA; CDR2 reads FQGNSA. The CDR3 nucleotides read TGTGCCAGCAGCTTAGTCCGCACCGGGACAAAAGAGGGCTACACCTTC. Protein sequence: CASSLVRTGTKEGYTF.

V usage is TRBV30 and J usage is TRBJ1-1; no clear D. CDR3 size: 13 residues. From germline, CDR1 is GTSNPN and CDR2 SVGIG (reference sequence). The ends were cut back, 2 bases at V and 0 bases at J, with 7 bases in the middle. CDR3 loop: CAWSFGVNTEAFF. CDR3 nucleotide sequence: TGTGCCTGGAGTTTCGGGGTGAACACTGAAGCTTTCTTT. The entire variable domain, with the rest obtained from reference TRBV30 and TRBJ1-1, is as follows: SQTIHQWPATLVQPVGSPLSLECTVEGTSNPNLYWYRQAAGRGLQLLFYSVGIGQISSEVPQNLSASRPQDRQFILSSKKLLLSDSGFYLCAWSFGVNTEAFFGQGTRLTVV.

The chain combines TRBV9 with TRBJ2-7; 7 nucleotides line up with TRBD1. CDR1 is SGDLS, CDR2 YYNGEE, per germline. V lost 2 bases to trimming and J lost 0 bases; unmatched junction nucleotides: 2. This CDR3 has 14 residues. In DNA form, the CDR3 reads TGTGCCAGCAGCGTGGGGACAGACTCCTACGAGCAGTACTTC. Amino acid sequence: CASSVGTDSYEQYF. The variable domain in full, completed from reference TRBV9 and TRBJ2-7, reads DSGVTQTPKHLITATGQRVTLRCSPRSGDLSVYWYQQSLDQGLQFLIQYYNGEERAKGNILERFSAQQFPDLHSELNLSSLELGDSALYFCASSVGTDSYEQYFGPGTRLTVT.

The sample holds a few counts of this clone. DNA of the CDR3: TGTGCCAGCAGTCGTTCGAGCCTAGGGTGGGAGGGGTACAATGAGCAGTTCTTC. Translation gives CASSRSSLGWEGYNEQFF. The chain combines TRBV6-6 with TRBJ2-1; 7 bases agree with TRBD2. Germline CDR1 reads MNHNY; CDR2 reads SVGAGI (reference sequence). This CDR3 contains 18 residues. The V segment lost 5 bases and the J segment 4 bases; nucleotides outside the gene matches: 17.

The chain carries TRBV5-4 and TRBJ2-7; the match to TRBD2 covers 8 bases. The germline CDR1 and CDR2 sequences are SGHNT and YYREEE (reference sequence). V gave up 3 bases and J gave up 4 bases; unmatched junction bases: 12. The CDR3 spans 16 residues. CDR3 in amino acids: CASSSGPTSVLYEQYF. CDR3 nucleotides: TGTGCCAGCAGCTCGGGTCCGACTAGCGTTCTTTACGAGCAGTACTTC. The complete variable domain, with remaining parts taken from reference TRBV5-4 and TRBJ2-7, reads ETGVTQSPTHLIKTRGQQVTLRCSSQSGHNTVSWYQQALGQGPQFIFQYYREEENGRGNFPPRFSGLQFPNYSSELNVNALELDDSALYLCASSSGPTSVLYEQYFGPGTRLTVT.

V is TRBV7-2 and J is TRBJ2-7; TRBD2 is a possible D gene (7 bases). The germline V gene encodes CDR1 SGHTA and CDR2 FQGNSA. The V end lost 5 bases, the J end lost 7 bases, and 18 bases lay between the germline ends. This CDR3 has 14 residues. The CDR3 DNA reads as TGTGCCAGCAGCCCGACGGGCGGGGGCTTTGAGCAGTACTTC. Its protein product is CASSPTGGGFEQYF.

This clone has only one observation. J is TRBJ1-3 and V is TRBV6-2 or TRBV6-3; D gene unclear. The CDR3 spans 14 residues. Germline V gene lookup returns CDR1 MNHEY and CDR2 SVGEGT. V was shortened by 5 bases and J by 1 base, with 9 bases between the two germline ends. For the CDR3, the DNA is TGTGCCAGCAGTGCTGCAGGTTCTGGAAACACCATATATTTT. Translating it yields CASSAAGSGNTIYF.

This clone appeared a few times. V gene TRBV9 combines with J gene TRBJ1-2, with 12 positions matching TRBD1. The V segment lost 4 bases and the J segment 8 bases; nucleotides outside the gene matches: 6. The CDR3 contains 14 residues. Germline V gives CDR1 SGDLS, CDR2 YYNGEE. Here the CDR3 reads CASSSRDRGPGYTF. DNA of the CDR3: TGTGCCAGCAGCTCCCGGGACAGGGGGCCCGGCTACACCTTC.